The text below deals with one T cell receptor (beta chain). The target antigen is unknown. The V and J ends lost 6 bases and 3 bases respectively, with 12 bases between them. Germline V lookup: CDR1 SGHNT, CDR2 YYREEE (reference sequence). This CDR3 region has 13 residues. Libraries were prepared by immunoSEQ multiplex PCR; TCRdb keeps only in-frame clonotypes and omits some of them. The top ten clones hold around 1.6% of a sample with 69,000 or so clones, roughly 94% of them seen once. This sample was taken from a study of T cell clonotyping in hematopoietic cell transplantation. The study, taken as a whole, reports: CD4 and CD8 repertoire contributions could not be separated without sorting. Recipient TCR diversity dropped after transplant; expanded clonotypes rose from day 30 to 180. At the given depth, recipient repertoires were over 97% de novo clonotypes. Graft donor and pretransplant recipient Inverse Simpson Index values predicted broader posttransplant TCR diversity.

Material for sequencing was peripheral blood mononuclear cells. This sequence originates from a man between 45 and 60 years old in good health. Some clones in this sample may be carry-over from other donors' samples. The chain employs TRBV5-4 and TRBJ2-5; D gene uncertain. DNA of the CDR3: TGTGCCAGCACCTTACGGACGGAAGAGACCCAGTACTTC. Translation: CASTLRTEETQYF.